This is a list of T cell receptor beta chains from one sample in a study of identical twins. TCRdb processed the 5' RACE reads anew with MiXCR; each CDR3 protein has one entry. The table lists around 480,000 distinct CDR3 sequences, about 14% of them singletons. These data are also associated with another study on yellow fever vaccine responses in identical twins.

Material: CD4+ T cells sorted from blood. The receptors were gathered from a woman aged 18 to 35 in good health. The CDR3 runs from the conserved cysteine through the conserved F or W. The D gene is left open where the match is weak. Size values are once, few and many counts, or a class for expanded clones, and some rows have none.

cdr3_nt: TGCAGCGCCACGTGGAAGGCTGAAGCTTTCTTT; cdr3_aa: CSATWKAEAFF; v_call: TRBV29-1; d_call: .; j_call: TRBJ1-1; clone_size: few
cdr3_nt: TGTGCCAGCAGCTTAGCGCGAGTGGGACTTAACTACAATGAGCAGTTCTTC; cdr3_aa: CASSLARVGLNYNEQFF; v_call: TRBV7-8; d_call: .; j_call: TRBJ2-1; clone_size: .
cdr3_nt: TGTGCCAGCAGTTTTCCCCAGACAGGGGTTAGGAACGAGCAGTACTTC; cdr3_aa: CASSFPQTGVRNEQYF; v_call: TRBV28; d_call: TRBD1; j_call: TRBJ2-7; clone_size: .
cdr3_nt: TGTGCCAGCAGGGTTCAGGGGGCGAACACCGGGGAGCTGTTTTTT; cdr3_aa: CASRVQGANTGELFF; v_call: TRBV28; d_call: TRBD1; j_call: TRBJ2-2; clone_size: .
cdr3_nt: TGCGCCAGCAGCTCCCAGCGGGGGCTCCAAGAGACCCAGTACTTC; cdr3_aa: CASSSQRGLQETQYF; v_call: TRBV5-1; d_call: TRBD2; j_call: TRBJ2-5; clone_size: few
cdr3_nt: TGTGCCAGCAGTTACTCGAGGGACAGCTTCCAGCCCCAGCATTTT; cdr3_aa: CASSYSRDSFQPQHF; v_call: TRBV6-2/TRBV6-3; d_call: TRBD1; j_call: TRBJ1-5; clone_size: few
cdr3_nt: TGTGCCAGCAGTTCCGACAGGGGGCGAGACGAGCAGTACTTC; cdr3_aa: CASSSDRGRDEQYF; v_call: TRBV6-5; d_call: TRBD1; j_call: TRBJ2-7; clone_size: .
cdr3_nt: TGCGCCAGCAGCCAAGATCCCGGGGCCAACGTCCTGACTTTC; cdr3_aa: CASSQDPGANVLTF; v_call: TRBV4-1; d_call: .; j_call: TRBJ2-6; clone_size: .
cdr3_nt: TGTGCCACCAGTGATGAGGGGGCCGGAAGCAAACTGTTTTTT; cdr3_aa: CATSDEGAGSKLFF; v_call: TRBV24-1; d_call: TRBD1; j_call: TRBJ1-4; clone_size: .
cdr3_nt: TGTGCCAGCAGCCTACGACGGCTAGCGGGATTAACCCAATTTTACAATGAGCAGTTCTTC; cdr3_aa: CASSLRRLAGLTQFYNEQFF; v_call: TRBV3-1; d_call: TRBD2; j_call: TRBJ2-1; clone_size: .
cdr3_nt: TGTGCCAGCAGCACTAGCGGGCCGTCCTACAATGAGCAGTTCTTC; cdr3_aa: CASSTSGPSYNEQFF; v_call: TRBV7-2; d_call: TRBD2; j_call: TRBJ2-1; clone_size: few
cdr3_nt: TGCGCCAGCAGCCCACGGACAGGTCGGAACACCGGGGAGCTGTTTTTT; cdr3_aa: CASSPRTGRNTGELFF; v_call: TRBV5-1; d_call: TRBD1; j_call: TRBJ2-2; clone_size: .
cdr3_nt: TGTGCCAGCCCTGTTGAGGGGCCTCAAGAGACCCAGTACTTC; cdr3_aa: CASPVEGPQETQYF; v_call: TRBV27; d_call: .; j_call: TRBJ2-5; clone_size: .
cdr3_nt: TGTGCCAGCAGTCCCGGGACGCTCCGAGATACGCAGTATTTT; cdr3_aa: CASSPGTLRDTQYF; v_call: TRBV12-3/TRBV12-4; d_call: .; j_call: TRBJ2-3; clone_size: .
cdr3_nt: TGTGCCAGCAGTTACGACAGGGACACTGAAGCTTTCTTT; cdr3_aa: CASSYDRDTEAFF; v_call: TRBV6-5; d_call: TRBD1; j_call: TRBJ1-1; clone_size: few
cdr3_nt: TGTGCCAGCAGCCCCCAACCAGGGGCCTTTTCCTACGAGCAGTACTTC; cdr3_aa: CASSPQPGAFSYEQYF; v_call: TRBV4-2; d_call: .; j_call: TRBJ2-7; clone_size: many
cdr3_nt: TGTGCCATCAGTGAGTCAACTAGCGGGGTTACAGATACGCTGTATTTT; cdr3_aa: CAISESTSGVTDTLYF; v_call: TRBV10-3; d_call: TRBD2; j_call: TRBJ2-3; clone_size: once
cdr3_nt: TGTGCCACCAGTGACATGGGGGGTGAGACCCAGTACTTC; cdr3_aa: CATSDMGGETQYF; v_call: TRBV24-1; d_call: .; j_call: TRBJ2-5; clone_size: few
cdr3_nt: TGCGCCAGCAGCTCGAACGTTGATCCTAGCACAGATACGCAGTATTTT; cdr3_aa: CASSSNVDPSTDTQYF; v_call: TRBV5-1; d_call: .; j_call: TRBJ2-3; clone_size: few
cdr3_nt: TGTGCCAGCAGTTTAAAGGGACTAGCGGAGACCCAGTACTTC; cdr3_aa: CASSLKGLAETQYF; v_call: TRBV12-3/TRBV12-4; d_call: TRBD2; j_call: TRBJ2-5; clone_size: .
cdr3_nt: TGTGCCAGCAGCCAAACCCCGGACAGGGGTAACGGCGGGGAGCTGTTTTTT; cdr3_aa: CASSQTPDRGNGGELFF; v_call: TRBV7-9; d_call: TRBD1; j_call: TRBJ2-2; clone_size: .
cdr3_nt: TGCAGTCGGACGGACAGGGGGCGCGGCTATGGCTACACCTTC; cdr3_aa: CSRTDRGRGYGYTF; v_call: TRBV20-1; d_call: TRBD1; j_call: TRBJ1-2; clone_size: few
cdr3_nt: TGTGCCAGCAGTTCGGTACGGGGGTTAAGGGTTTACGAGCAGTACTTC; cdr3_aa: CASSSVRGLRVYEQYF; v_call: TRBV27; d_call: .; j_call: TRBJ2-7; clone_size: many